The table lists the clone carrying this TCR beta chain with a few counts. CDR3 size: 14 residues. The J segment lost 0 bases and the V segment lost 5 bases, leaving 3 bases of the junction unmatched. Germline V gives CDR1 SGHKS, CDR2 YYEKEE (reference sequence). These data are taken from a study of blood T cell repertoires in COVID-19. Study background: T cells, B-cell-depleted T cells, or PBMCs provided the cDNA or gDNA that served as material.

Measured with immunoSEQ multiplex PCR; TCRdb has only the in-frame clones, and not every one. Of over 15,000 clones listed, around 87% are singletons. The TCR was taken from a man in his 70s with acute or convalescent COVID-19. The V call is TRBV5-5, the J call TRBJ2-3, with 7 bases aligning to TRBD1. The specimen sequenced was peripheral blood. CDR3: CASRPGQSTDTQYF. DNA for the CDR3: TGTGCCAGCAGACCGGGACAGAGCACAGATACGCAGTATTTT.